This T cell receptor beta chain is from a study of patients and donors after allogeneic stem cell transplantation. This clonotype showed up just a few times. TCRdb re-called the RT-PCR reads with MiXCR, one entry per CDR3 protein. Among around 170,000 distinct CDR3 sequences listed, 24% were seen once. Germline CDR1 is SGHRS and CDR2 is YFSETQ. CDR3 size: 14 residues. V was pared by 4 bases and J by 0 bases, with 9 bases between. V gene TRBV5-1 combines with J gene TRBJ2-3, with TRBD2 as a possible D gene (5 bases). The source is a human donor who was either an allogeneic HSCT recipient or a stem cell or donor lymphocyte infusion donor (not recorded which). It is not recorded whose cells these are; they may come from a transplant donor. Sequences were obtained from blood, either unsorted or a sorted T cell fraction (not recorded which). As DNA, the CDR3 is TGCGCCAGCAGCCCAGGAGGAAGCACAGATACGCAGTATTTT. It translates to CASSPGGSTDTQYF.